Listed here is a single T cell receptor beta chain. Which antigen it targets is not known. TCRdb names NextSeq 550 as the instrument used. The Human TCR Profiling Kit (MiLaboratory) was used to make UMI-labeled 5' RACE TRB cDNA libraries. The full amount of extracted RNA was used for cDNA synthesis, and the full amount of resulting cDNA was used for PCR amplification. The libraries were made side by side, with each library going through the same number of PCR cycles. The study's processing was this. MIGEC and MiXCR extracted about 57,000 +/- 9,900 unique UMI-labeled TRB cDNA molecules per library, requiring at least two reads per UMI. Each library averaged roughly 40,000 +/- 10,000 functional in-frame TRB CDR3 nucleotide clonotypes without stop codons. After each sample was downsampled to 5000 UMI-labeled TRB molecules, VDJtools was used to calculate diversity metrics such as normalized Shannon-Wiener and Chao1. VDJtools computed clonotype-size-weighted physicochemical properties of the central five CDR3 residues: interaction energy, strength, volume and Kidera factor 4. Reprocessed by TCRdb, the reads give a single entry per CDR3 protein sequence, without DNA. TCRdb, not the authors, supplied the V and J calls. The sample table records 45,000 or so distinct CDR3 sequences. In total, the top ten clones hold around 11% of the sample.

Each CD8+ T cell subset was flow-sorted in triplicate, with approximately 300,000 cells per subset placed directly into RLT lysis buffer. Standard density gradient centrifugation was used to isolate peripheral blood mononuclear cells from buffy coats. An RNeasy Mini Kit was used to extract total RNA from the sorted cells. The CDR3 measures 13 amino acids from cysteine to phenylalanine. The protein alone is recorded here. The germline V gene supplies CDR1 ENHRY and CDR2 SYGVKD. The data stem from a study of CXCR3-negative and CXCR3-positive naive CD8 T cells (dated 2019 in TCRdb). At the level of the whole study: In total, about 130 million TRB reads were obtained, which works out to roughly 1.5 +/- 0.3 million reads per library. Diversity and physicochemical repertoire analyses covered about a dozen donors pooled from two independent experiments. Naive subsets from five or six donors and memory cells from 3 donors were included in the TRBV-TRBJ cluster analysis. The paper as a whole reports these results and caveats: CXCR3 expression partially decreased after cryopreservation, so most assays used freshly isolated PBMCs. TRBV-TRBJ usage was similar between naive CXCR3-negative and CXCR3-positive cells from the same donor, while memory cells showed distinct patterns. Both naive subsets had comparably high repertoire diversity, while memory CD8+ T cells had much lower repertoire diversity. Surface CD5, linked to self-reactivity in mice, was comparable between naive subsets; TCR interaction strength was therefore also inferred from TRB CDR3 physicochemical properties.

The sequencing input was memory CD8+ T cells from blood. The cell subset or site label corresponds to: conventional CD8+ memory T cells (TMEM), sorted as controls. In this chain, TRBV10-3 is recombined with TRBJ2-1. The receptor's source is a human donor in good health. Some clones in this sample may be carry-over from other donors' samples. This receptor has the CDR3 CAIRDGSYNEQFF.